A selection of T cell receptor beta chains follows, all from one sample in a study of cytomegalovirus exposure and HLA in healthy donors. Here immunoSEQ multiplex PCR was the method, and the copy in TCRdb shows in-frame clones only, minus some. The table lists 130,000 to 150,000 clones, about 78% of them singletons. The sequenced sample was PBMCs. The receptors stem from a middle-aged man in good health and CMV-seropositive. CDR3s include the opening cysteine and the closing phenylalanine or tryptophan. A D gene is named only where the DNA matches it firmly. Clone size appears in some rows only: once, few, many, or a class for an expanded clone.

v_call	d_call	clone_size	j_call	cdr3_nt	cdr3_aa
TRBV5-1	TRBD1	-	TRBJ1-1	TGCGCCAGCAGCTTGACAGGGGCCGCTGGGAACACTGAAGCTTTCTTT	CASSLTGAAGNTEAFF
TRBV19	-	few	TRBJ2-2	TGTGCCAGTAGCAAAAAAAATTCCACCGGGGAGCTGTTTTTT	CASSKKNSTGELFF
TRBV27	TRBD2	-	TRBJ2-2	TGTGCCAGCAGTGCCCTAGCGGGGGGTTACACCGGGGAGCTGTTTTTT	CASSALAGGYTGELFF
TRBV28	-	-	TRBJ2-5	TGTGCCAGCAGTTTAAGGCAGGCTTTAGAGACCCAGTACTTC	CASSLRQALETQYF
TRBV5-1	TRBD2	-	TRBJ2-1	TGCGCCAGCAGCGGGCTTAGCGGGAGCTCCTACAATGAGCAGTTCTTC	CASSGLSGSSYNEQFF
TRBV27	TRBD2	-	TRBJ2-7	TGTGCCAGCAGTTCGATGACTAGCGGGAGGTACGAGCAGTACTTC	CASSSMTSGRYEQYF
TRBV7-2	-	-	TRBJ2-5	TGTGCCAGCAGCTTAGCGCAGAGCGCGGGGAAAGAGACCCAGTACTTC	CASSLAQSAGKETQYF
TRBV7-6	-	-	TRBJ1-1	TGTGCCAGCAGGCCGAACTTGAACACTGAAGCTTTCTTT	CASRPNLNTEAFF
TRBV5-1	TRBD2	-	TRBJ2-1	TGCGCCAGCAGCTTGGATGGCGGGAGCCCTTCAGATGAGCAGTTCTTC	CASSLDGGSPSDEQFF
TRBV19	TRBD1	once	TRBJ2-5	TGTGCCAGTAGCAAGACAGGGGAGTGGGAGACCCAGTACTTC	CASSKTGEWETQYF
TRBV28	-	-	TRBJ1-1	TGTGCCAGCAGTCCTAGTATCACTGAAGCTTTCTTT	CASSPSITEAFF
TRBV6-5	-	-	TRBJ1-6	TGTGCCAGCAGTTACAACAGGGTCCATTCACCCCTCCACTTT	CASSYNRVHSPLHF
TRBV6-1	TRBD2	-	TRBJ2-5	TGTGCCAGCAGTGAACTTTGGGCGGGAGGGGTAGAGACCCAGTACTTC	CASSELWAGGVETQYF
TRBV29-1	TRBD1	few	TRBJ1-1	TGCAGCGTAATGACAGGGGAAAAGGGGACTGAAGCTTTCTTT	CSVMTGEKGTEAFF
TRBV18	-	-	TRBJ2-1	TGTGCCAGCTCAGCCACGGGGAATGAGCAGTTCTTC	CASSATGNEQFF
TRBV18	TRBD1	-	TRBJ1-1	TGTGCCAGCTCACGAGGGGACAGCCCTTCCACTGAAGCTTTCTTT	CASSRGDSPSTEAFF
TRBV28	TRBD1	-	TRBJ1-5	TGTGCCAGCAGTTTTCGGCTCATCGGGGGACAGCCCAATCAGCCCCAGCATTTT	CASSFRLIGGQPNQPQHF
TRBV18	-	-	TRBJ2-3	TGTGCCAGCTCACCCCCAGGGATTAGCACAGATACGCAGTATTTT	CASSPPGISTDTQYF
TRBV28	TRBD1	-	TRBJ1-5	TGTGCCAGCAGGACAGGGGGGGGACAGGGCGGGGGACAGCCCCAGCATTTT	CASRTGGGQGGGQPQHF
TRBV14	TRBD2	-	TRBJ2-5	TGTGCCAGCAGCCAAGATCTCTCCAGCGGGGGAGAGCCCGAAGAGACCCAGTACTTC	CASSQDLSSGGEPEETQYF
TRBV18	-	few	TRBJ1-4	TGTGCCAGCTCACCACCGTCGGGAGAGGGTGAAAAACTGTTTTTT	CASSPPSGEGEKLFF
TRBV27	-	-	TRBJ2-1	TGTGCCAGCAGTTTTAACAGATACAATGAGCAGTTCTTC	CASSFNRYNEQFF
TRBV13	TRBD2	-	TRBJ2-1	TGTGCCAGCAGCCACGGACTAGCGGTAAACAATGAGCAGTTCTTC	CASSHGLAVNNEQFF
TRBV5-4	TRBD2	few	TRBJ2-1	TGTGCCAGCAGCACTAGGACTAGCGGGAATGAGCAGTTCTTC	CASSTRTSGNEQFF
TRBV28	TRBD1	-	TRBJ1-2	TGTGCCAGCAGTCTGGGACAGGGGTTTGGCTACACCTTC	CASSLGQGFGYTF
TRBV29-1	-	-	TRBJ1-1	TGCAGCGCGACAGAAACCCCTGAAGCTTTCTTT	CSATETPEAFF
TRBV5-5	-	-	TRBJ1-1	TGTGCCAGCAGCTTAGGGGGACGCCGTAGGAACACTGAAGCTTTCTTT	CASSLGGRRRNTEAFF
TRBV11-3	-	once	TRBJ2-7	TGTGCCAGCAGCCCGGAGGCCGCCTCCTACGAGCAGTACTTC	CASSPEAASYEQYF
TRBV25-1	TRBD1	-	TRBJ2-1	TGTGCCAGCAGTGGATCCGGGACAGGGGAGGGTGAGCAGTTCTTC	CASSGSGTGEGEQFF
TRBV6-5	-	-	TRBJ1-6	TGTGCCAGCAGTTACGCGTCAGGGGTGGATTCACCCCTCCACTTT	CASSYASGVDSPLHF
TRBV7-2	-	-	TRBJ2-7	TGTGCCAGCAGTCGCGACAGATTCTCCTACGAGCAGTACTTC	CASSRDRFSYEQYF
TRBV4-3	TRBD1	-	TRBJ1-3	TGCGCCAGCAGCCAAGGCCAGGGGGGTGGAAACACCATATATTTT	CASSQGQGGGNTIYF
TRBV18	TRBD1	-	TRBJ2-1	TGTGCCAGCTCACCACTCGAAAAGATACAGGGACAGAGTGAGCAGTTCTTC	CASSPLEKIQGQSEQFF
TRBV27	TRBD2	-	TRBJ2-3	TGTGCCAGCAGTTTATTGGGGACTAACGGAGTCACAGATACGCAGTATTTT	CASSLLGTNGVTDTQYF
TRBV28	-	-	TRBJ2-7	TGTGCCAGCAGTGGCACAGGGTCAACCTACGAGCAGTACTTC	CASSGTGSTYEQYF
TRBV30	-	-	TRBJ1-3	TGTGCCTGGAGTGAAACTGAGATCTCTGGAAACACCATATATTTT	CAWSETEISGNTIYF
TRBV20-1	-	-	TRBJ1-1	TGCAGTGCTCGAACGGGAGCTGAAGCTTTCTTT	CSARTGAEAFF
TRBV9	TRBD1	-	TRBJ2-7	TGTGCCAGCAGCGCGACCGGGACAGGTATCCAGAGGGAGCAGTACTTC	CASSATGTGIQREQYF
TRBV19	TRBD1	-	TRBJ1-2	TGTGCCAGTAGTACCGACAGGGCATATGGCTACACCTTC	CASSTDRAYGYTF
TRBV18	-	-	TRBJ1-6	TGTGCCAGCTCAGCAGACTCCTATAATTCACCCCTCCACTTT	CASSADSYNSPLHF
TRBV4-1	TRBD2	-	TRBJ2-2	TGCGCCAGCAGCCCCTATGGTAGCGGGGGCGCCTGGACCCCGAACACCGGGGAGCTGTTTTTT	CASSPYGSGGAWTPNTGELFF
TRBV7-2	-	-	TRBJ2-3	TGTGCCAGCAGCTTACGCAGGGTAGACGACACAGATACGCAGTATTTT	CASSLRRVDDTDTQYF
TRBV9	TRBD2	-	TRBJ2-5	TGTGCCAGCAGCGTAGGATCCCTAGCGGGAAGGGAGACCCAGTACTTC	CASSVGSLAGRETQYF
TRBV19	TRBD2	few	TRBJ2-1	TGTGCCAGTAGTCTTCGACTAGCGGGAGGTCTCCTTTCCTACAATGAGCAGTTCTTC	CASSLRLAGGLLSYNEQFF
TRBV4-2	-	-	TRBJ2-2	TGTGCCAGCAGCCAAGATAGAGCGGGCCACACCGGGGAGCTGTTTTTT	CASSQDRAGHTGELFF
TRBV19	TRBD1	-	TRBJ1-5	TGTGCCAGTACCAAAGTACAGGGGAAAGTTTTCCCTAAACAGCCCCAGCATTTT	CASTKVQGKVFPKQPQHF
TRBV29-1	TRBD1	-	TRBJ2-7	TGCAGCGTTGGCCGGGACAGGTCCTACGAGCAGTACTTC	CSVGRDRSYEQYF
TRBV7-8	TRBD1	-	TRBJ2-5	TGTGCCACCCTTGACAGGGGCCTCGAGACCCAGTACTTC	CATLDRGLETQYF
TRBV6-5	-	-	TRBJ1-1	TGTGCCAGCCGAGCAGGAAACACTGAAGCTTTCTTT	CASRAGNTEAFF